This TCR beta chain is from a study of glioma-infiltrating T cells. Trimming cost V 0 bases and J 10 bases, with 7 bases left between them. Germline V gene lookup returns CDR1 MGHDK and CDR2 SYGVNS. CDR3 length: 13 residues. This clonotype has just one count. The target antigen is unknown. Overall study results and limits: Very few CDR3 sequences were shared between tissue and blood.

Using RNA template, CDR3s of TCR alpha and beta were amplified with iRepertoire arm-PCR. For one-step reverse transcription and amplification, 100-400 ng of tissue mRNA or PBMC total RNA was used. TCRdb processed the multiplex PCR reads anew with MiXCR; each CDR3 protein has one entry. The profile shows about 140,000 distinct CDR3 sequences, around 42% of them singletons. This chain joins TRBV25-1 and TRBJ1-6, with unresolved D. The sequence was obtained from a human donor with low-grade glioma or glioblastoma, undergoing nonglioma brain surgery, or in good health (not recorded which). Source material: glioma tissue, nonneoplastic brain tissue, or PBMCs (not recorded which). This CDR3 reads CASSEYRESPLHF. The CDR3 nucleotides read TGTGCCAGCAGTGAATATAGGGAATCACCCCTCCACTTT.